This is a list of T cell receptor beta chains from one sample in a study of CD8+CD57+ T cells in acquired aplastic anemia. Each CDR3 protein is one row after TCRdb ran MiXCR on the reads. The table lists 150,000 to 200,000 distinct CDR3 sequences, roughly 65% of them singletons, with approximately 42% in the top ten. Sequencing was performed on sorted CD4+, CD8+, or CD8+CD57+ T cells (not recorded which) from PBMCs. All receptors derive from a human donor with aplastic anemia. CDR3s include the opening cysteine and the closing phenylalanine or tryptophan. Fields, in order: J gene, CDR3 length, V gene, CDR3 protein.

TRBJ2-5 | 16 | TRBV24-1 | CATSDLHQGSQETQYF
TRBJ2-2 | 15 | TRBV20-1 | CSARPGHWNTGELFF
TRBJ2-3 | 16 | TRBV7-9 | CASSRKMGLRTDTQYF
TRBJ2-1 | 14 | TRBV25-1 | CASSKRDSYNEQFF
TRBJ2-6 | 16 | TRBV20-1 | CSASGQVRSGANVLTF
TRBJ2-5 | 13 | TRBV7-3 | CASSLIGGETQYF
TRBJ1-3 | 11 | TRBV7-8 | CASSGGNTIYF
TRBJ2-5 | 13 | TRBV20-1 | CSAIYSGVETQYF
TRBJ1-4 | 12 | TRBV29-1 | CSVVGGNEKLFF
TRBJ2-7 | 12 | TRBV2 | CASLGLAIEQYF
TRBJ2-3 | 17 | TRBV7-6 | CASSILAGTASTDTQYF